The T cell receptor beta chain described here comes from a study of blood T cell repertoires in COVID-19. Germline-derived CDR1 and CDR2 are SEHNR and FQNEAQ (reference sequence). Losses at the gene ends were 4 bases for V and 5 bases for J; bases not matched to a gene: 7. CDR3 length: 16 amino acids. In the authors' methods: Counts of nucleated cells, estimated from reference gene primer amplification, were obtained. Measured with immunoSEQ multiplex PCR; TCRdb has only the in-frame clones, and not every one. V and J calls plus clone size are reproduced from that table; the DNA served to infer D and trimming. In the table there are about 150,000 clones, roughly four fifths of which are singletons.

The sequencing input was peripheral blood. The sequence came from a human donor with acute or convalescent COVID-19. The donor label of this sample is uncertain. The chain uses TRBV7-9 and TRBJ2-5; 13 bases are shared with TRBD2. The CDR3 is CASSSRLAGGGETQYF. In nucleotides, the CDR3 is TGTGCCAGCAGCTCTCGACTAGCGGGGGGAGGGGAGACCCAGTACTTC.